The 20 T cell receptor beta chains listed next were all sequenced from one sample in a study of cytomegalovirus exposure and HLA in healthy donors. The study ran its PCR with 60 Vbeta and 13 Jbeta primers. Profiled with immunoSEQ multiplex PCR; TCRdb holds only in-frame clones, not every one. This sample yields 95,000 or so clones, of which around 81% are seen a single time; around 4.2% belongs to the top ten. Sequencing was performed on PBMCs. Source of these receptors: a woman between 65 and 79 years old in good health and CMV-seropositive.

J is TRBJ2-5 and V is TRBV7-9; the D is unclear. V lost 8 bases, J lost 4 bases, and 14 bases lay in between. Per germline, CDR1 SEHNR and CDR2 FQNEAQ (reference sequence). The length of the CDR3 is 13 residues. The CDR3 is CASSSRHPETQYF. CDR3 bases: TGTGCCAGCTCCTCCAGGCACCCAGAGACCCAGTACTTC.

The rearrangement links TRBV15 to TRBJ2-1; 10 nucleotides align to TRBD1. Germline V gene sequence: CDR1 LNHNV, CDR2 YYDKDF (reference sequence). The trim removed 1 base at V and 8 bases at J, leaving 5 bases unmatched. The CDR3 extends over 15 amino acids. The CDR3 DNA reads as TGTGCCACCAGCAGAGCGGGGGACAGGGGCGATGAGCAGTTCTTC. Amino acids: CATSRAGDRGDEQFF.

This sequence joins TRBV19 and TRBJ1-3; 8 bases match TRBD1. The junction had 10 bases not matched to a gene; V was cut back by 9 bases and J by 6 bases. The length of the CDR3 is 14 residues. CDR1 is LNHDA, CDR2 SQIVND, per germline (reference sequence). The CDR3 reads CASGESGGQNTIYF. The CDR3 bases are TGTGCCAGCGGGGAGTCAGGGGGCCAAAACACCATATATTTT.

The chain has TRBV6-5 and TRBJ1-2, with 9 bases lining up with TRBD1. The junction had 12 bases not matched to a gene; V was cut back by 6 bases and J by 7 bases. The germline V gene has CDR1 MNHEY and CDR2 SVGAGI. This CDR3 has 15 residues. The CDR3 coding sequence is TGTGCCAGCAGATTGGGGACAGGGCCCTACGGTGGCTACACCTTC. It is translated as CASRLGTGPYGGYTF.

The chain uses TRBV18 and TRBJ1-1; 8 nucleotides match TRBD1. This CDR3 comprises 13 residues. V was clipped by 8 bases and J by 1 base; unmatched bases: 3. The germline CDR1 and CDR2 sequences are KGHSH and LQKENI. CDR3 residues: CASGQGQNTEAFF. The CDR3 nucleotides read TGTGCCAGCGGACAGGGACAGAACACTGAAGCTTTCTTT.

The gene calls are TRBV28 and TRBJ2-1; D unresolved. V was cut by 5 bases and J by 7 bases, with 6 bases left in between. CDR1 is MDHEN, CDR2 SYDVKM, per germline. The CDR3 runs 11 residues. The chain's CDR3 is CASSPANEQFF. The CDR3, as DNA: TGTGCCAGCAGTCCAGCGAATGAGCAGTTCTTC.

This clone was seen more than once but under ten times. This chain links TRBV7-8 with TRBJ1-1, with 9 bases identical to TRBD1. With 5 bases clipped from V and 5 bases from J, the junction kept 9 bases outside the gene matches. Germline CDR1 and CDR2: SGHVS and FQNEAQ. This CDR3 spans 15 amino acids. CDR3 loop: CASSPQTGGETEAFF. CDR3 in DNA: TGTGCCAGCAGCCCGCAGACAGGGGGAGAAACTGAAGCTTTCTTT.

This sequence joins TRBV6-5 and TRBJ1-5; TRBD1 matches 7 bases. Germline trimming cut 6 bases from V and 6 bases from J; bases unmatched to any gene: 11. In germline, CDR1 is MNHEY, CDR2 SVGAGI. The CDR3 contains 15 residues. The CDR3 DNA is TGTGCCAGCAGCGGGTCACCGACAGGGCTTCAGCCCCAGCATTTT. It yields the protein CASSGSPTGLQPQHF.

V gene TRBV28 combines with J gene TRBJ1-3; D uncertain. The germline CDR1 and CDR2 sequences are MDHEN and SYDVKM. CDR3 length equals 12 residues. V lost 10 bases, J lost 0 bases, and 7 bases lay in between. The CDR3 nucleotides read TGTGCCACCGCGAGCTCTGGAAACACCATATATTTT. It specifies CATASSGNTIYF.

The rearrangement links TRBV5-6 to TRBJ2-2, with TRBD1 identical over 10 bases. Per the germline V gene, CDR1 is SGHDT and CDR2 is YYEEEE. The J segment lost 2 bases and the V segment lost 0 bases, leaving 1 base of the junction unmatched. CDR3 size: 16 residues. The CDR3 here is CASSLGDRGNTGELFF. The CDR3 DNA sequence: TGTGCCAGCAGCTTGGGGGACAGGGGAAACACCGGGGAGCTGTTTTTT.

This chain uses TRBV6-5 with TRBJ2-1; TRBD1 matches 7 bases. This CDR3 is built from 16 residues. Trimming removed 0 bases from V and 15 bases from J; junction bases left unmatched: 17. Germline assignment: CDR1 MNHEY and CDR2 SVGAGI. CDR3 loop: CASSYSLQDRSRKVFF. In DNA, the CDR3 is TGTGCCAGCAGTTACTCGTTACAGGACAGGTCGCGGAAAGTGTTCTTC.

The V gene is TRBV19, the J gene TRBJ2-2; 7 nucleotides line up with TRBD1. With 9 bases clipped from V and 5 bases from J, the junction kept 9 bases outside the gene matches. From germline, CDR1 is LNHDA and CDR2 SQIVND (reference sequence). The CDR3 runs 14 residues. CDR3 amino acids: CASRRAGGTGELFF. The CDR3 DNA is TGTGCCAGCCGGCGGGCAGGGGGTACCGGGGAGCTGTTTTTT.

CDR3 amino acids: CASSFASGTGNTEAFF. DNA of the CDR3: TGTGCCAGCAGCTTCGCCTCCGGGACAGGGAACACTGAAGCTTTCTTT. This chain links TRBV5-4 with TRBJ1-1, with 8 bases lining up with TRBD1. CDR1 and CDR2 (germline): SGHNT, YYREEE (reference sequence). The CDR3 runs to 16 residues. J lost 1 base, V lost 2 bases, and 7 bases had no gene match.

The chain combines TRBV19 with TRBJ2-1; 9 bases line up with TRBD1. The trim removed 7 bases at V and 6 bases at J, leaving 10 bases unmatched. From germline, CDR1 is LNHDA and CDR2 SQIVND (reference sequence). This CDR3 is 15 amino acids long. The CDR3 DNA reads TGTGCCAGTAAAACACAGGGGGCGCGCGGCAATGAGCAGTTCTTC. Protein product: CASKTQGARGNEQFF.

The chain joins TRBV25-1 to TRBJ2-2, with 8 positions matching TRBD1. This CDR3 spans 17 amino acids. The V gene's germline CDR1 is MGHDK and CDR2 SYGVNS. The J segment lost 5 bases and the V segment lost 4 bases, leaving 12 bases of the junction unmatched. In DNA form, the CDR3 reads TGTGCCAGCAGTGGGCTTGGACAGGGTCCCTTAACCGGGGAGCTGTTTTTT. Translating it yields CASSGLGQGPLTGELFF.

The V gene is TRBV7-9, the J gene TRBJ2-3; 9 bases align to TRBD1. CDR1 SEHNR and CDR2 FQNEAQ come from the germline V gene (reference sequence). The CDR3 spans 17 residues. After removal of 3 bases from V and 4 bases from J, the junction contained 11 bases not matched to a gene. The CDR3 region is CASSLGVYRGRPDTQYF. The DNA of the CDR3 is TGTGCCAGCAGCTTGGGGGTATACAGGGGGCGCCCAGATACGCAGTATTTT.

This clone appeared once. The rearrangement uses TRBV11-2 and TRBJ2-1, with TRBD2 matching 13 bases. V lost 6 bases to trimming and J lost 4 bases; unmatched junction nucleotides: 3. The CDR3 length is 15 residues. Germline-derived CDR1 and CDR2 are SGHAT and FQNNGV. The DNA of the CDR3 is TGTGCCAGCAGTGTACTAGCGGGAGGGTACAATGAGCAGTTCTTC. The encoded protein is CASSVLAGGYNEQFF.

The chain couples TRBV18 to TRBJ2-5; weak D call: TRBD1 (8 bases). V lost 6 bases and J lost 4, with 15 bases in between. Germline assignment: CDR1 KGHSH and CDR2 LQKENI. The CDR3 consists of 14 residues. CDR3 bases: TGTGCCAGCTCTATGACAGGGGAGGGAGAGACCCAGTACTTC. Translating gives CASSMTGEGETQYF. The full variable domain, in which reference TRBV18 and TRBJ2-5 provide the parts outside the CDR3, is NAGVMQNPRHLVRRRGQEARLRCSPMKGHSHVYWYRQLPEEGLKFMVYLQKENIIDESGMPKERFSAEFPKEGPSILRIQQVVRGDSAAYFCASSMTGEGETQYFGPGTRLLVL.

The chain is built from TRBV6-1 and TRBJ2-7; 12 bases align to TRBD1. V lost 6 bases and J lost 3; bases outside the gene matches: 3. Germline V gene lookup returns CDR1 MNHNS and CDR2 SASEGT. The length of the CDR3 is 14 residues. The CDR3 nucleotides read TGTGCCAGCAGCGGGACAGGGGGCATCTACGAGCAGTACTTC. Translating it yields CASSGTGGIYEQYF.

This clone was detected only a few times. The rearrangement uses TRBV28 and TRBJ1-2, with D perhaps matching TRBD1 (5 bases). V lost 5 bases and J lost 2, with 18 bases in between. Germline assignment: CDR1 MDHEN and CDR2 SYDVKM. The CDR3 length is 16 residues. The CDR3, as DNA: TGTGCCAGCAGTCCCCCGGGGGTACCGCCGAACTATGGCTACACCTTC. Protein product: CASSPPGVPPNYGYTF.